The clone carrying this TCR gamma chain was observed a handful of times. Its antigen is still unknown. Alphabeta T cells were depleted, then CD3+ Vdelta1+ Vdelta2- thymocytes were FACS-sorted. Purity of the sorted Vdelta1+ thymocytes ranged from about 97% to 99.6%. RNA was extracted from the cells and then reverse transcribed. Pooled V-gene forward primers with one constant-region reverse primer generated the CDR3 amplicons by multiplex PCR. TCRdb fed the multiplex PCR reads into CATT to redo clone calling. The sample carries over 25,000 gamma-chain clones, about a fifth recorded once. The data are from a study of Vδ1+ human thymocytes. From germline, CDR1 is VTNTFY and CDR2 YDVSTARD (reference sequence). Losses at the gene ends were 2 bases for V and 6 bases for J; bases not matched to a gene: 10. The CDR3 is 14 residues long. Study-wide results and caveats: Thymic TRG and TRD repertoires appeared highly polyclonal, with Gaussian CDR3 length distributions. TRG sequences recurred across donors, whereas TRD sequences stayed essentially private. Despite high sort purity, 20% to 25% of thymic T cell receptor delta sequences were Vdelta2.

The chain links TRGV3 to TRGJ1 or TRGJ2. Sequenced sample: Vdelta1+ gamma-delta thymocytes from the thymus. The subset: FACS-sorted CD3+ TCRalphabeta- TCRVdelta1+ TCRVdelta2- thymocytes. This clonotype was obtained from a boy in the first two years of life who had congenital heart surgery. The CDR3 here is CATWDKASPYKKLF. The CDR3 coding sequence is TGTGCCACCTGGGACAAAGCTTCTCCTTATAAGAAACTCTTT.